Detailed here is one TCR beta chain. Its recognized antigen is unknown. No clone much larger than this one lies a single base away; base qualities are absent. Whole blood was collected in K2EDTA tubes by collaborating institutions according to the institutions' own protocols. For TCRbeta analysis, collaborators shipped samples in one of three forms: frozen whole blood, isolated PBMCs, or DNA extracted from either of those sample types. The germline V gene supplies CDR1 SGHAT and CDR2 FQNNGV. V is pruned by 1 base and J by 4 bases, leaving 5 bases of the junction without a gene match. The CDR3 contains 15 residues, cysteine and phenylalanine counted. Just the 45-base CDR3 DNA is kept, in frame starting at base 1. TCRbeta CDR3 regions were amplified from genomic DNA by means of the immunoSEQ Assay, a bias-controlled multiplex PCR. In the authors' own workflow: The number of nucleated cells in each sample was estimated from the amplification of reference gene primers within the assay. To quantify the absolute abundance of each unique TCRbeta CDR3 rearrangement, sequence reads were collapsed and filtered. For each sample, productive Simpson clonality was calculated as the square root of Simpson's diversity index across productive rearrangements. TCRdb mirrors the immuneACCESS table, restricted to in-frame sequences. Some clones are absent from its copies; in checked studies, under half trace to an unresolved V gene, and the reason for the others is unknown. Clone size and V and J calls were adopted from that table, with D and trimming inferred from the DNA. Across this sample there are about 260,000 clones, with roughly 85% seen only once. The ten largest clones capture 13% of the sample.

These data originate in a study of blood T cell repertoires in COVID-19 (dated by TCRdb to about 2020). About the study as a whole: Samples from collaborators originated in the United States, Italy and Spain and spanned both the acute and convalescent phases of COVID-19. The material from the prospective study consisted of cDNA or gDNA derived from T cells, B-cell-depleted T cells, or PBMCs. Deeply sampled blood TCRbeta repertoires from subjects exposed to, actively infected with, or recovered from COVID-19 were included in the dataset. The repertoires were released in a freely available public database intended as a resource for research on the immune response to SARS-CoV-2. The samples were drawn from the first 160 participants of the ongoing ImmuneRACE study and from under 1,500 subjects provided by 6 global collaborators. The sample metadata nearly always contained a de-identified subject ID, COVID-19 status, age in years and sex. Where available, HLA class I and class II types were taken from metadata supplied by the sample provider and were not determined by assay-based typing. Findings and caveats that apply to the study as a whole: The quantity of clinical and demographic metadata differed by source and by participant and was supplied without curation.

The rearranged chain carries TRBV11-2 and TRBJ2-7; TRBD1 aligns with 9 central bases. Sequencing was carried out using peripheral blood. The TCR was taken from a human donor in a cohort sampled during active COVID-19. The nucleotide sequence is TGTGCCAGCAGCTTAGGAGGGACAGGGACATACGAGCAGTACTTC. This gives the protein CASSLGGTGTYEQYF.